The 11 T cell receptor beta chains below come from one sample, sequenced in a study of T-cell reconstitution after alpha-beta-depleted transplantation in children. Unique molecular identifiers tagged the TCRbeta library. TCRdb used MiXCR to reprocess the PCR reads, holding one entry per CDR3 protein. In the table there are 190,000 or so distinct CDR3 sequences, approximately 6.8% of which are singletons. The material sequenced was PBMCs from the stem cell graft donor, taken from the stem cell graft. These receptor sequences come from a human donor who donated a stem cell graft to a child with Wiskott-Aldrich syndrome.

This clonotype was observed at least ten times. This chain links TRBV12-3 or TRBV12-4 with TRBJ2-1, with TRBD2 matching over 10 bases. The CDR3 length is 19 residues. After removal of 5 bases from V and 3 bases from J, the junction contained 16 bases not matched to a gene. The CDR3 loop reads CASSPPAPPGTSDYNEQFF. CDR3 nucleotides: TGTGCCAGCAGTCCCCCCGCCCCTCCCGGGACTAGCGACTACAATGAGCAGTTCTTC.

This clonotype was counted many times. The rearrangement links TRBV12-3 or TRBV12-4 to TRBJ2-3, with TRBD2 identical over 14 bases. V shed 6 bases, J shed 4 bases, and the junction held 6 bases outside the gene matches. The CDR3 spans 16 residues. The CDR3 DNA reads TGTGCCAGCAGGAGTCAGACTAGCGGGAGGGCAGATACGCAGTATTTT. This translates into CASRSQTSGRADTQYF.

This clonotype has a count of ten or more. The CDR3: CSALPAGSIGQPQHF. The CDR3 region has the DNA TGCAGTGCTCTCCCGGCAGGGTCAATCGGTCAGCCCCAGCATTTT. The chain couples TRBV20-1 to TRBJ1-5, with D possibly matching TRBD1 (5 bases). The V end lost 5 bases, the J end lost 6 bases, and 20 bases lay between the germline ends. This CDR3 comprises 15 residues. The germline V gene has CDR1 DFQATT and CDR2 SNEGSKA (reference sequence).

This rearrangement joins TRBV7-9 to TRBJ2-2; unclear D gene. V lost 2 bases and J lost 5, with 18 bases in between. Per germline, CDR1 SEHNR and CDR2 FQNEAQ (reference sequence). This CDR3 spans 17 amino acids. The CDR3 protein is CASSLIFSRNGTGELFF. Written as DNA, the CDR3 is TGTGCCAGCAGCTTAATATTTTCGAGGAATGGGACCGGGGAGCTGTTTTTT.

This clonotype was observed many times. The V and J genes are TRBV6-2 or TRBV6-3 and TRBJ1-1; TRBD1 might be the D (6 bases). CDR1 is MNHEY, CDR2 SVGEGT, per germline. Trimming left V 6 bases short and J 7 bases short, with 24 bases between. This CDR3 is 16 amino acids long. The CDR3: CASSRTTSDKGGEAFF. CDR3 nucleotides: TGTGCCAGCAGCAGGACAACATCGGACAAGGGGGGTGAAGCTTTCTTT.

In its sample, this clonotype was seen many times. The CDR3 DNA follows: TGTGCCAGCAGCTTACAGGGGGCGACGAACACTGAAGCTTTCTTT. Translation: CASSLQGATNTEAFF. This chain connects TRBV5-5 to TRBJ1-1; 9 bases map to TRBD1. CDR1 and CDR2 from the germline V gene are SGHKS and YYEKEE (reference sequence). This CDR3 is built from 15 residues. Trimming at V came to 2 bases and at J to 1 base, leaving 3 bases not matched to a gene.

This clonotype came up many times. The chain combines TRBV4-3 with TRBJ2-7; TRBD1 matches at 8 bases. V was clipped by 3 bases and J by 3 bases; unmatched bases: 4. From germline, CDR1 is LGHNA and CDR2 YSLEER. The CDR3 contains 14 residues. The CDR3 DNA sequence: TGCGCCAGCAGCCACGGACAGGGAGACTACGAGCAGTACTTC. Amino acid sequence: CASSHGQGDYEQYF.

The chain is built from TRBV20-1 and TRBJ1-4, with D possibly TRBD1 on 6 matching bases. Trimming stripped 3 bases from V and 8 bases from J, with 13 bases between. This CDR3 has 13 residues. CDR1 is DFQATT, CDR2 SNEGSKA, per germline (reference sequence). In nucleotides, the CDR3 is TGCAGTGCTAGCGAAGCTGACAGGGAAAAACTGTTTTTT. This encodes CSASEADREKLFF.

This clonotype was picked up many times. This chain joins TRBV27 and TRBJ2-3; tentatively, D is TRBD2 (6 bases). The CDR3 is made up of 13 amino acids. Germline CDR1 MNHEY, CDR2 SMNVEV (reference sequence). The V gene lost 5 bases and the J gene lost 5 bases, with 11 bases spanning the gap. CDR3 region: CASSRRAGDTQYF. The DNA for the CDR3 is TGTGCCAGCAGTCGGAGGGCTGGAGATACGCAGTATTTT.

This clonotype was seen ten or more times. The V and J genes are TRBV28 and TRBJ1-2; the D is unclear. The ends were cut back, 7 bases at V and 0 bases at J, with 3 bases in the middle. Germline V gene sequence: CDR1 MDHEN, CDR2 SYDVKM. The CDR3 sequence is 11 residues long. The CDR3 bases are TGTGCCAGCAACTCTAACTATGGCTACACCTTC. Amino acids: CASNSNYGYTF.

This clonotype appeared many times. The chain is built from TRBV12-3 or TRBV12-4 and TRBJ1-2; TRBD1 might be the D (6 bases). V was trimmed by 4 bases and J by 8 bases, leaving 11 bases between them. This CDR3 spans 12 amino acids. This chain's CDR3 is CASSSGATGYTF. Here the CDR3 DNA reads TGTGCCAGCAGTTCAGGGGCTACAGGCTACACCTTC.